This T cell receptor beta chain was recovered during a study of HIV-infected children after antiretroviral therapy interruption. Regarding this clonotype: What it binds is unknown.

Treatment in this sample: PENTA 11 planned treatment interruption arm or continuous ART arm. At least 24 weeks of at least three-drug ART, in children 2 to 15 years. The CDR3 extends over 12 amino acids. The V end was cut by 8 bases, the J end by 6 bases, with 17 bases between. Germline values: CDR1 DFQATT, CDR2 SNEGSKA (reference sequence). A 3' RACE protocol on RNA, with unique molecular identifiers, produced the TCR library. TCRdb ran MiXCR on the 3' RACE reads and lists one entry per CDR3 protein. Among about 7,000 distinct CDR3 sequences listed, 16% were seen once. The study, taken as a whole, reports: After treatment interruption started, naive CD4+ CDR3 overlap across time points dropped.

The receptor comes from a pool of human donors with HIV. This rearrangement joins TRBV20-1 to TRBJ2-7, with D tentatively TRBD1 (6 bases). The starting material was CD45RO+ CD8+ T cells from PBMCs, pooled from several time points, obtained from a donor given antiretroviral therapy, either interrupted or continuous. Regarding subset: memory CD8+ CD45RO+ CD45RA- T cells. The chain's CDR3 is CSSGLQGREQYF. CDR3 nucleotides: TGCAGTTCCGGGTTACAGGGACGCGAGCAGTACTTC.